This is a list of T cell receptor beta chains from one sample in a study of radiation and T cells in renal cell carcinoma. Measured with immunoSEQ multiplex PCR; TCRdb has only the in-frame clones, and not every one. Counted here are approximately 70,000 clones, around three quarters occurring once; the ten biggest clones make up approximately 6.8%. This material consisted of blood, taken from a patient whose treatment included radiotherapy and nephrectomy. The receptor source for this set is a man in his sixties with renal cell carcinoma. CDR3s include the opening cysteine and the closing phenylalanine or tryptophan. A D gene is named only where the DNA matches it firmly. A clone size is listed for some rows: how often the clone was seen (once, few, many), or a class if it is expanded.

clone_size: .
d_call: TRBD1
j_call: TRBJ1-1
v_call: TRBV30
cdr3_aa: CAWSVQGEDTEAFF
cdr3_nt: TGTGCCTGGAGTGTACAGGGGGAAGACACTGAAGCTTTCTTT

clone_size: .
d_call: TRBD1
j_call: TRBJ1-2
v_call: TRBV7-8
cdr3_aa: CASSFAGTGGLVYGYTF
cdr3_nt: TGTGCCAGCAGCTTTGCCGGGACAGGGGGCCTGGTCTATGGCTACACCTTC

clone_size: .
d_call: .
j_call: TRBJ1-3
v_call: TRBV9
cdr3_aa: CASSARHSEGNTIYF
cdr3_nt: TGTGCCAGCAGCGCCCGCCATTCCGAGGGGAACACCATATATTTT

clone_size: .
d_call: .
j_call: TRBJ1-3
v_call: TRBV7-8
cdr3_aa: CASSRGLDSSGNTIYF
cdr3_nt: TGTGCCAGCAGCCGTGGGCTTGACAGCTCTGGAAACACCATATATTTT

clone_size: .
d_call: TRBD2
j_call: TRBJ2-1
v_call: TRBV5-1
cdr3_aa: CASSGGGGPPEQFF
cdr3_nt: TGCGCCTCGTCGGGTGGGGGAGGGCCTCCTGAGCAGTTCTTC

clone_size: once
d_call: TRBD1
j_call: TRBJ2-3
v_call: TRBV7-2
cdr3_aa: CASSLQGVQGVGTDTQYF
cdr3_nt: TGTGCCAGCAGCTTACAAGGGGTACAGGGGGTTGGGACAGATACGCAGTATTTT

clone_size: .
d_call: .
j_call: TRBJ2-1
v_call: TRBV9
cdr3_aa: CASSVAGRGRDEQFF
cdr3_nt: TGTGCCAGCAGCGTAGCAGGGCGGGGCAGGGATGAGCAGTTCTTC

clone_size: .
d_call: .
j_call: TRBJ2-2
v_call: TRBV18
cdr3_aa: CASSRFLSPGELFF
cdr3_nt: TGTGCCAGCTCACGGTTTTTGAGTCCCGGGGAGCTGTTTTTT

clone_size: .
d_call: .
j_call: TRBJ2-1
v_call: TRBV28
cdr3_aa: CASREGARGLNEQFF
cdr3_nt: TGTGCCAGCAGGGAGGGGGCTCGGGGACTGAATGAGCAGTTCTTC

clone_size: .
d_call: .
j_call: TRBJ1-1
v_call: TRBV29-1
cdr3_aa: CSVFNSDTEAFF
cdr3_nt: TGCAGCGTGTTCAACAGCGACACTGAAGCTTTCTTT

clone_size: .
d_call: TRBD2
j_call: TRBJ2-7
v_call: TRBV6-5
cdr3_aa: CASHPGLPAYEQYF
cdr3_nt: TGTGCCAGCCACCCGGGACTACCAGCCTACGAGCAGTACTTC

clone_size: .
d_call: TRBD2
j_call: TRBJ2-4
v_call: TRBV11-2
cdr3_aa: CASSLALALAGDIQYF
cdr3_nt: TGTGCCAGCAGCTTAGCACTAGCGCTCGCCGGGGACATTCAGTACTTC

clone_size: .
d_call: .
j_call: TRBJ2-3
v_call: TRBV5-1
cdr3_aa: CASSFGNSRQDTQYF
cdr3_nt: TGCGCCAGCAGCTTTGGTAATAGTCGACAGGATACGCAGTATTTT

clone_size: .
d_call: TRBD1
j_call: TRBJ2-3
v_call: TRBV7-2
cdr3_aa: CASSLAWTGADTQYF
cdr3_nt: TGTGCCAGCAGCTTAGCTTGGACAGGGGCAGATACGCAGTATTTT

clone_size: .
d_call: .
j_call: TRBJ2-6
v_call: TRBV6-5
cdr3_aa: CASSYTPAGANVLTF
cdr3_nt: TGTGCCAGCAGTTACACCCCGGCTGGGGCCAACGTCCTGACTTTC

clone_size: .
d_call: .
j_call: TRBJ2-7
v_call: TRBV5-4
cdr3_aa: CASSPAQGSYEQYF
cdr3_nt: TGTGCCAGCAGCCCCGCGCAGGGCTCCTACGAGCAGTACTTC

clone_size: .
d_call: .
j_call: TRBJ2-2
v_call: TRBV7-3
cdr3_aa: CASSLVVSGGELFF
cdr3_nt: TGTGCCAGCAGCTTGGTGGTCTCGGGCGGGGAGCTGTTTTTT

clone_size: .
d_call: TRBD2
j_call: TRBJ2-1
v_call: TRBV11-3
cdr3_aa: CASSLVAGVGRNEQFF
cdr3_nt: TGTGCCAGCAGCTTAGTGGCGGGAGTGGGGAGAAATGAGCAGTTCTTC

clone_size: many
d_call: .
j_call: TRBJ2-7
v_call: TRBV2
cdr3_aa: CASTGFSEQYF
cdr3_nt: TGTGCCAGCACAGGGTTTAGCGAGCAGTACTTC

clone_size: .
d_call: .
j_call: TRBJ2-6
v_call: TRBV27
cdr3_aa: CASSLSGVSGANVLTF
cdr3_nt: TGTGCCAGCAGTTTAAGTGGGGTGAGTGGGGCCAACGTCCTGACTTTC

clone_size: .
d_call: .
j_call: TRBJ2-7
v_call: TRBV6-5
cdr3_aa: CASISLGTSEQYF
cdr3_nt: TGTGCCAGCATTTCCCTTGGGACATCTGAGCAGTACTTC

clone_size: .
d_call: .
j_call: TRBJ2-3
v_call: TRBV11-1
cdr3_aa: CASSLYWRGDTQYF
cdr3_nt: TGTGCCAGCAGCTTATATTGGCGAGGAGATACGCAGTATTTT

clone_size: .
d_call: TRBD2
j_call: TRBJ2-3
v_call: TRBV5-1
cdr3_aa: CASSLLAGDTDTQYF
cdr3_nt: TGCGCCAGCAGCTTGTTAGCGGGAGACACAGATACGCAGTATTTT

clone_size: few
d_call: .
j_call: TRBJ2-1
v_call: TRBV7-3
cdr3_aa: CASSSGLPHNEQFF
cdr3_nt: TGTGCCAGCAGCTCGGGACTCCCCCACAATGAGCAGTTCTTC

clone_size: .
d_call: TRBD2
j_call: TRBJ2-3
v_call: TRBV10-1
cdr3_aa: CASSAGSSGGPDTQYF
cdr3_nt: TGCGCCAGCAGTGCCGGGTCTAGCGGGGGCCCAGATACGCAGTATTTT

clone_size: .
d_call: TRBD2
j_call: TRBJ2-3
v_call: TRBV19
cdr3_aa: CASSPGTRVIADTQYF
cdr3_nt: TGTGCCAGTAGTCCCGGGACTAGGGTTATAGCAGATACGCAGTATTTT

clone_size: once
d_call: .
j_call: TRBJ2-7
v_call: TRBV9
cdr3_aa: CASSVGWGYEQYF
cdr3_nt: TGTGCCAGCAGCGTAGGATGGGGATACGAGCAGTACTTC

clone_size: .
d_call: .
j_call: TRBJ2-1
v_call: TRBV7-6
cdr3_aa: CASSSGGGGPYNEQFF
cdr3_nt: TGTGCCAGCAGCTCCGGGGGCGGGGGTCCCTACAATGAGCAGTTCTTC

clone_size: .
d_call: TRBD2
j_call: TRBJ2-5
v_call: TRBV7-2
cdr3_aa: CASRSGLEGETQYF
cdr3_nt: TGTGCCAGCAGATCGGGACTAGAGGGGGAGACCCAGTACTTC

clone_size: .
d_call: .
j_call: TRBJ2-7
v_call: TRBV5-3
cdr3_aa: CARSFIGRGPQSGYF
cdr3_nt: TGTGCCAGAAGCTTTATTGGCCGGGGGCCCCAATCGGGGTACTTC

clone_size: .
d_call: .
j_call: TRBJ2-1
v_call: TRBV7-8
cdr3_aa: CASSLFIRDHNEQFF
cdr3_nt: TGTGCCAGCAGCCTCTTCATCCGGGACCACAATGAGCAGTTCTTC

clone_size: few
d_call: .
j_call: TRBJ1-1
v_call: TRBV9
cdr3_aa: CASSVAGDTEAFF
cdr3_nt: TGTGCCAGCAGCGTGGCAGGGGACACTGAAGCTTTCTTT

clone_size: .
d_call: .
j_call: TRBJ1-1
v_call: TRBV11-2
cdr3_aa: CASSLGFSRAFF
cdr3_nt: TGTGCCAGCAGCTTAGGGTTCTCGCGGGCTTTCTTT

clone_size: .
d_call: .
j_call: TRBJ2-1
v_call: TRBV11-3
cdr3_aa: CASSPLLAFEQFF
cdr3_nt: TGTGCCAGCAGCCCCCTTTTGGCCTTTGAGCAGTTCTTC

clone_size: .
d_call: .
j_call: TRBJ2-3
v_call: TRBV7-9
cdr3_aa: CASSLAAATDTQYF
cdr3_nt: TGTGCCAGCAGCTTAGCCGCGGCCACAGATACGCAGTATTTT

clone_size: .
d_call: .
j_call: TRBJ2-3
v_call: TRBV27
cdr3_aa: CASSETSSTDTQYF
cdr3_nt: TGTGCCAGCAGTGAGACCTCTAGCACAGATACGCAGTATTTT

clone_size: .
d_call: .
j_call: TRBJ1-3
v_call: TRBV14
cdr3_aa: CASSQFLDTIYF
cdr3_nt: TGTGCCAGCAGCCAATTCCTCGACACCATATATTTT

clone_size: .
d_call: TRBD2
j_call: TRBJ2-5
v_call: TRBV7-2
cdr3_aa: CASSLGLAQETQYF
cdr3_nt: TGTGCCAGCAGCCTAGGACTAGCTCAAGAGACCCAGTACTTC

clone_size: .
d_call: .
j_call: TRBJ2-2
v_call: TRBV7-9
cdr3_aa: CASSLVGGPTGELFF
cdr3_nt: TGTGCCAGCAGCTTAGTCGGGGGGCCTACCGGGGAGCTGTTTTTT

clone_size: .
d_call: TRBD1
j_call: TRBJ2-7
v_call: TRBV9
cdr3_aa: CASSVGPGTGAGHEQYF
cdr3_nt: TGTGCCAGCAGCGTAGGACCCGGGACAGGGGCTGGACACGAGCAGTACTTC

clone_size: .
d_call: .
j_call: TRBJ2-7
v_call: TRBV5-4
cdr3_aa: CASSLEQNSYEQYF
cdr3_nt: TGTGCCAGCAGCTTGGAACAGAACTCCTACGAGCAGTACTTC

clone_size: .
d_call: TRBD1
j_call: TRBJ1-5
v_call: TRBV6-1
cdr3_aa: CASSGETGGSFQPQHF
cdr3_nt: TGTGCCAGCAGTGGCGAGACAGGGGGCTCCTTTCAGCCCCAGCATTTT

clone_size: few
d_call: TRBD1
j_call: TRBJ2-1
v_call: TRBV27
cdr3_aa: CASSFPGTAYNEQFF
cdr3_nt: TGTGCCAGCAGTTTCCCCGGGACAGCTTACAATGAGCAGTTCTTC

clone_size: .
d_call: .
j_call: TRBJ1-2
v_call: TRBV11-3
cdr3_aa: CASSLDGEDYGYTF
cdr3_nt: TGTGCCAGCAGCTTAGATGGGGAGGACTATGGCTACACCTTC

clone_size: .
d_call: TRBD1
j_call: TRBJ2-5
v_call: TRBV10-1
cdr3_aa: CASSHRGQETQYF
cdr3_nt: TGCGCCAGCAGTCACAGGGGTCAAGAGACCCAGTACTTC

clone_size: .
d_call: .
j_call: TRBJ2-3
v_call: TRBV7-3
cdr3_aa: CASSLTAQGTQYF
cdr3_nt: TGTGCCAGCAGCTTAACGGCACAGGGTACGCAGTATTTT

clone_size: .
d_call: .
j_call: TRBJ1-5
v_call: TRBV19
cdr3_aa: CASSGTLVEGGVYQPQHF
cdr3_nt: TGTGCCAGTTCCGGGACACTTGTTGAGGGGGGGGTTTATCAGCCCCAGCATTTT

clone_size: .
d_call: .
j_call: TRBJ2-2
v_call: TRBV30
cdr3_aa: CAWRGQVNTGELFF
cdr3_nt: TGTGCCTGGAGGGGACAAGTGAACACCGGGGAGCTGTTTTTT

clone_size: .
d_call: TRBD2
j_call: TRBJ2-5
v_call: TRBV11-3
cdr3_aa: CASSFLAGGWGETQYF
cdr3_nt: TGTGCCAGCAGCTTCCTAGCGGGAGGGTGGGGAGAGACCCAGTACTTC

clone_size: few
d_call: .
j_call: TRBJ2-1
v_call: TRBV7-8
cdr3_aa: CASSRRTSYNEQFF
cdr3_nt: TGTGCCAGCAGCCGCAGGACAAGCTACAATGAGCAGTTCTTC

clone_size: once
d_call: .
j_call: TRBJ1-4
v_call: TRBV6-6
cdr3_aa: CASSYSEEGWEKLFF
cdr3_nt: TGTGCCAGCAGTTACTCGGAGGAGGGTTGGGAAAAACTGTTTTTT

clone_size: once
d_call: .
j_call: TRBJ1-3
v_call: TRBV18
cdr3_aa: CASSPPGSSGNTIYF
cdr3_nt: TGTGCCAGCTCACCACCGGGGAGTTCTGGAAACACCATATATTTT

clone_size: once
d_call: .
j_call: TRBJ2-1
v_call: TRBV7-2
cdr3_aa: CASSLDRKNEQFF
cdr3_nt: TGTGCCAGCAGCTTAGACCGTAAAAATGAGCAGTTCTTC